The sequence of this T cell receptor beta chain was determined in a study of blood T cell repertoires in COVID-19. As for the study in general: Both acute and convalescent COVID-19 samples were obtained from the United States, Italy and Spain. PBMCs, B-cell-depleted T cells, or T cells provided the cDNA or gDNA that made up the material.

Which cohort a participant joined came from the clinical history participants gave. The ends lost 6 bases at V and 1 base at J; junction bases unmatched: 6. This CDR3 spans 14 amino acids. Germline V lookup: CDR1 SEHNR, CDR2 FQNEAQ (reference sequence). How the authors handled the data: Amplification with reference gene primers provided the estimates of nucleated cell counts. Clones were sequenced by immunoSEQ multiplex PCR, and TCRdb holds only the in-frame ones, with some missing. V, J and clone size are those of that table, while D and trimming were read from the DNA. Here the sample spans more than 300,000 clones, approximately 90% being singletons.

What was sequenced was PBMCs or T cells enriched from blood (not recorded which). The V and J genes are TRBV7-9 and TRBJ2-7; TRBD2 agrees at 7 bases. The source is a woman aged 40 to 50 who had been exposed to COVID-19. The DNA of the CDR3 is TGTGCCAGCAGTAAGATAGCGGGTTCCTACGAGCAGTACTTC. Amino acid sequence: CASSKIAGSYEQYF.